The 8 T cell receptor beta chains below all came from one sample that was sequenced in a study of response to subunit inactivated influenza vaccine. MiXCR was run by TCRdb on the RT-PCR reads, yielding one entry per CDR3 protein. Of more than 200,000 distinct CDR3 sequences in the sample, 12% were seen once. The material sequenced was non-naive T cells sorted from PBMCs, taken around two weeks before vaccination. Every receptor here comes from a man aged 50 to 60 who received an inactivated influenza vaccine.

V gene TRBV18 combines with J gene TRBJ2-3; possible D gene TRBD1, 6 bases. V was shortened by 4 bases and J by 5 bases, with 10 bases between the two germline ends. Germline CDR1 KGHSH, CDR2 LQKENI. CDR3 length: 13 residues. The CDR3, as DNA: TGTGCCAGCTCACGATCAGGGGTAGATACGCAGTATTTT. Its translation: CASSRSGVDTQYF.

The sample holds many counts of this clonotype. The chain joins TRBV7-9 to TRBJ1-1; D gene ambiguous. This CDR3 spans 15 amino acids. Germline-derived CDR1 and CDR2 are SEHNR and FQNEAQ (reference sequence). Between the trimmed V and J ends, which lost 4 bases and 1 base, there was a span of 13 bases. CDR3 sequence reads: CASSYNPLQNTEAFF. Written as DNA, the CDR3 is TGTGCCAGCAGCTATAACCCGTTGCAGAACACTGAAGCTTTCTTT.

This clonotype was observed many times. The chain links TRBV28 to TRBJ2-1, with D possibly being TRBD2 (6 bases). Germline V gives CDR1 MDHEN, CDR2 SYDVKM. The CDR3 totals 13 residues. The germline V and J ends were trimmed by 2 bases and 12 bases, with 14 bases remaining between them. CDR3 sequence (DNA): TGTGCCAGCAGTTTACAGGGAGGTATCGTGCAGTTCTTC. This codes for CASSLQGGIVQFF.

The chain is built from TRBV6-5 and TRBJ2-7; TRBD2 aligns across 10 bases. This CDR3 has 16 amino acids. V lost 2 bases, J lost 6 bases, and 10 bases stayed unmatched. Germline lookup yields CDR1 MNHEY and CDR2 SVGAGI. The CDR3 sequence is CASSYKLPSGGSEQYF. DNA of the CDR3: TGTGCCAGCAGTTACAAGTTGCCTAGCGGGGGCTCCGAGCAGTACTTC.

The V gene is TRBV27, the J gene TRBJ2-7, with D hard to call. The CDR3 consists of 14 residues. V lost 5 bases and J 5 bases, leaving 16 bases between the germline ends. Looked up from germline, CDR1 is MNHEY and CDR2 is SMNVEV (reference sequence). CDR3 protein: CASSRLPQGHEQYF. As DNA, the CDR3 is TGTGCCAGCAGTAGACTGCCCCAAGGCCACGAGCAGTACTTC.

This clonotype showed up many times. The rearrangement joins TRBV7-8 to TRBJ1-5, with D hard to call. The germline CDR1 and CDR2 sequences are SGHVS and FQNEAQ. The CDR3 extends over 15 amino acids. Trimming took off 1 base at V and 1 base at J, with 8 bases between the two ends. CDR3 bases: TGTGCCAGCAGCTTAGGATCGAGGAGCAATCAGCCCCAGCATTTT. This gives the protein CASSLGSRSNQPQHF.

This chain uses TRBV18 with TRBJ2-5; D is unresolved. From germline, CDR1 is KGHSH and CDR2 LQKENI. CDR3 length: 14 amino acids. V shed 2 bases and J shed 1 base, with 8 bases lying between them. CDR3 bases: TGTGCCAGCTCACCAAACGGCCCCCAAGAGACCCAGTACTTC. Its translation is CASSPNGPQETQYF.

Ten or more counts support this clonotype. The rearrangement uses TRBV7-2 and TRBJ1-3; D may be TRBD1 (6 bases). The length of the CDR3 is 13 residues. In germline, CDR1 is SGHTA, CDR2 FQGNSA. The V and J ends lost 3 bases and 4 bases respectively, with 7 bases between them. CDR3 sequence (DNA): TGTGCCAGCAGCTTCGGACAGGGAAACACCATATATTTT. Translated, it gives CASSFGQGNTIYF. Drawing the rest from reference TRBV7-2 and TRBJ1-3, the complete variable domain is GAGVSQSPSNKVTEKGKDVELRCDPISGHTALYWYRQSLGQGLEFLIYFQGNSAPDKSGLPSDRFSAERTGGSVSTLTIQRTQQEDSAVYLCASSFGQGNTIYFGEGSWLTVV.